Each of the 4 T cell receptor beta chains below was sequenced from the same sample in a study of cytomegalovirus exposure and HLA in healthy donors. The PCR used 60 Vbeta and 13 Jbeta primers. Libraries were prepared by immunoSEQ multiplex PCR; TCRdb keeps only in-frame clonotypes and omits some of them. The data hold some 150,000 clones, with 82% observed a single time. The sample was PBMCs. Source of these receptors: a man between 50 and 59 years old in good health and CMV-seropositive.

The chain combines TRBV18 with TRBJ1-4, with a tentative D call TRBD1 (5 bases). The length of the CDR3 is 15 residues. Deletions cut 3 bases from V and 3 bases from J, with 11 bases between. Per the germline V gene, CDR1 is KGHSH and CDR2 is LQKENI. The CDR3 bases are TGTGCCAGCTCACCCTCAGGGAAGCCTAATGAAAAACTGTTTTTT. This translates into CASSPSGKPNEKLFF.

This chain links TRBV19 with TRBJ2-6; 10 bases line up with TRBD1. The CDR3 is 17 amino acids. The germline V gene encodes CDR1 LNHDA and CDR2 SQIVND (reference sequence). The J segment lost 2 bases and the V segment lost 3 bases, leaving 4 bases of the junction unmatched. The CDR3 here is CASSIRQGATGANVLTF. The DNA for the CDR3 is TGTGCCAGTAGTATTAGACAGGGGGCTACTGGGGCCAACGTCCTGACTTTC.

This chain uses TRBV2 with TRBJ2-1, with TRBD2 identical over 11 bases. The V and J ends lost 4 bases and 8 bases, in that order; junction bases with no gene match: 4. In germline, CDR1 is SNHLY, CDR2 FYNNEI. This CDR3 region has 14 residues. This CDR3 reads CASSGLAGIDEQFF. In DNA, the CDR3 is TGTGCCAGCAGTGGACTAGCGGGAATCGATGAGCAGTTCTTC.

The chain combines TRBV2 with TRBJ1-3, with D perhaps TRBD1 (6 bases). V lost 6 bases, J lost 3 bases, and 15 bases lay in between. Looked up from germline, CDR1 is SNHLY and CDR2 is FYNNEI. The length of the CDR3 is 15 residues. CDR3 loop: CASRGTGSGGNTIYF. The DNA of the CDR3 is TGTGCCAGCAGGGGTACAGGGTCTGGTGGAAACACCATATATTTT.